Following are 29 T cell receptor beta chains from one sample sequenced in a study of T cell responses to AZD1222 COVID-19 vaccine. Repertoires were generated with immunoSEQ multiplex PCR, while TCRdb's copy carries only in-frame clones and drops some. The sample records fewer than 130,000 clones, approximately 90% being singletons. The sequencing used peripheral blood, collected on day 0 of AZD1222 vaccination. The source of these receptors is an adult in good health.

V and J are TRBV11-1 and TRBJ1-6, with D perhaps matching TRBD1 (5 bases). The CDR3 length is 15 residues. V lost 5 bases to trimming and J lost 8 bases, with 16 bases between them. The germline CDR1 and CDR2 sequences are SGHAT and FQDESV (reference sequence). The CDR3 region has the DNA TGTGCCAGCAGCGTCAACTGGGACGGGGATTCACCCCTCCACTTT. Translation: CASSVNWDGDSPLHF.

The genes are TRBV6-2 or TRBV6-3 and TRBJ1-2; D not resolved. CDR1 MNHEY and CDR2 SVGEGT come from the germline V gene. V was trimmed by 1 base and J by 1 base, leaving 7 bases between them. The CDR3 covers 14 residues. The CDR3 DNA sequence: TGTGCCAGCAGTTACTTTGGGGTTAACTATGGCTACACCTTC. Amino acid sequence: CASSYFGVNYGYTF.

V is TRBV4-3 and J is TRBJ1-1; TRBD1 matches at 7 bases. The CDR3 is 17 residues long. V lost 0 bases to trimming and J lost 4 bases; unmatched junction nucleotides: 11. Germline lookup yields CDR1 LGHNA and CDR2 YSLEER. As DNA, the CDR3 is TGCGCCAGCAGCCAAGAATACAACAGGGGCGGCAGCACTGAAGCTTTCTTT. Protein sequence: CASSQEYNRGGSTEAFF.

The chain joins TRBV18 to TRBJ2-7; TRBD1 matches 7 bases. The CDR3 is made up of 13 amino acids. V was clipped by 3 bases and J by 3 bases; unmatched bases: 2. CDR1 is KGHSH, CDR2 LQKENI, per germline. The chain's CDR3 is CASSPDRDYEQYF. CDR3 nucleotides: TGTGCCAGCTCACCCGACAGGGACTACGAGCAGTACTTC.

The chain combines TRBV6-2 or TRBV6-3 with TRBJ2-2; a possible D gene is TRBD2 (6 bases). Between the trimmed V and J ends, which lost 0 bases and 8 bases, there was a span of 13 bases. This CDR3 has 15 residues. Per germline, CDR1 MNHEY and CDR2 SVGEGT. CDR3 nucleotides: TGTGCCAGCAGTTACTCGGGTAGCGGATCGGGGGAGCTGTTTTTT. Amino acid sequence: CASSYSGSGSGELFF.

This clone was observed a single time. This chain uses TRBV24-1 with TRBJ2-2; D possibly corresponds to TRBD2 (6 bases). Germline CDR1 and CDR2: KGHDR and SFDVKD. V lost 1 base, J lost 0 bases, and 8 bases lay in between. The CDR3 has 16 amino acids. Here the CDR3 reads CATSDLGGTNTGELFF. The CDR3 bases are TGTGCCACCAGTGATTTAGGCGGGACGAACACCGGGGAGCTGTTTTTT.

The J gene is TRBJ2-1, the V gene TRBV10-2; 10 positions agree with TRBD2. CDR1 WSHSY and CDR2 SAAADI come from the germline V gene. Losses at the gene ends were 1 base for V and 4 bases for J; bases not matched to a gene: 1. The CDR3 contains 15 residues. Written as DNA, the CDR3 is TGCGCCAGCAGTGAGTGGACTAGCGGTTACAATGAGCAGTTCTTC. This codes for CASSEWTSGYNEQFF.

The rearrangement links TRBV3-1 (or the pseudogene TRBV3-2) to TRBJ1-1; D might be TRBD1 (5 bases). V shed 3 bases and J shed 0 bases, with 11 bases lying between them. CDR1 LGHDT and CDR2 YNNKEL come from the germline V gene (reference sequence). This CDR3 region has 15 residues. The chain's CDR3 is CASSQGPIMNTEAFF. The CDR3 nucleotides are TGTGCCAGCAGCCAGGGACCGATAATGAACACTGAAGCTTTCTTT.

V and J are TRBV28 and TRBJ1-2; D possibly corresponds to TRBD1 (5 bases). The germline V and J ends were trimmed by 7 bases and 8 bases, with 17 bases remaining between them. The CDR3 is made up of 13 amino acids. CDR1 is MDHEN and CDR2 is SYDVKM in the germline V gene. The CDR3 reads CASMGRGREGYTF. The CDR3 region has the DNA TGTGCCAGCATGGGGAGGGGCCGGGAGGGCTACACCTTC.

The CDR3 DNA follows: TGTGCCAGCTGCCTCCGGGGACAGGGATGTGGCTACACCTTC. Translating gives CASCLRGQGCGYTF. The V gene is TRBV2, the J gene TRBJ1-2; 9 positions agree with TRBD1. This CDR3 has 14 amino acids. Germline V gene lookup returns CDR1 SNHLY and CDR2 FYNNEI. The V and J ends lost 8 bases and 7 bases, in that order; junction bases with no gene match: 11.

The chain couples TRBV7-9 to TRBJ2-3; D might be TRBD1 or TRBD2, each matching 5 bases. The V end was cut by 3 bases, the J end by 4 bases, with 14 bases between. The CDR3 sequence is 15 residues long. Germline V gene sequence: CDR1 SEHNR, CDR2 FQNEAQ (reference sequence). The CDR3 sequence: CASSLRGWGADTQYF. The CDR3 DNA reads TGTGCCAGCAGCTTGAGAGGGTGGGGCGCAGATACGCAGTATTTT.

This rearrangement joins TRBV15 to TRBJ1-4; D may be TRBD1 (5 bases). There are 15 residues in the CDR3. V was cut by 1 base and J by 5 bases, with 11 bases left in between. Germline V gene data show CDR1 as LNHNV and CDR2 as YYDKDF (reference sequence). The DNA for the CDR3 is TGTGCCACCAGCAGAGTGAGAGGGGCGAATGAAAAACTGTTTTTT. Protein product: CATSRVRGANEKLFF.

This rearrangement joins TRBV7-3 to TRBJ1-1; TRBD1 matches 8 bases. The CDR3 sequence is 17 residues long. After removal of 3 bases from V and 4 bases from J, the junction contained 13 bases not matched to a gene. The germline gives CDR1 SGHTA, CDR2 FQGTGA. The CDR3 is CASSFLAGGRGSTEAFF. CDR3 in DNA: TGTGCCAGCAGCTTTCTTGCAGGGGGCCGAGGGAGCACTGAAGCTTTCTTT.

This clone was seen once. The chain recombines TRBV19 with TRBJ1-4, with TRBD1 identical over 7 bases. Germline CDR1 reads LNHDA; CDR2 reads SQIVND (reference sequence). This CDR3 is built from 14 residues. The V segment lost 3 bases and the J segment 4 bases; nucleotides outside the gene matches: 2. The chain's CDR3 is CASSMGQNNEKLFF. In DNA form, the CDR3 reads TGTGCCAGTAGTATGGGACAGAATAATGAAAAACTGTTTTTT.

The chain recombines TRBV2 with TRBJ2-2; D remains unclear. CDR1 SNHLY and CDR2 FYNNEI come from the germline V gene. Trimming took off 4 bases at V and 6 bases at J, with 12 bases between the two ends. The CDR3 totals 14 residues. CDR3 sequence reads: CASSVSNTAGELFF. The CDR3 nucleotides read TGTGCCAGCAGTGTTAGCAATACTGCCGGGGAGCTGTTTTTT.

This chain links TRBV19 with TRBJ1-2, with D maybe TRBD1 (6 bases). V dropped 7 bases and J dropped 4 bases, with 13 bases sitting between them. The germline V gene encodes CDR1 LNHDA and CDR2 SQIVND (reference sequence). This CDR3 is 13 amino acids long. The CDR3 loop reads CASTSLGGYGYTF. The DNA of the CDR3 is TGTGCCAGTACGTCCCTAGGGGGCTATGGCTACACCTTC.

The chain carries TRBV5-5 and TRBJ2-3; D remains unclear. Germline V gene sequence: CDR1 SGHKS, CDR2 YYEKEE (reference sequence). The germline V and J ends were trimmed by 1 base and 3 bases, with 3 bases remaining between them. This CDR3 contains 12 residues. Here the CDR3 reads CASSLRTDTQYF. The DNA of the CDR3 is TGTGCCAGCAGCTTGCGAACAGATACGCAGTATTTT.

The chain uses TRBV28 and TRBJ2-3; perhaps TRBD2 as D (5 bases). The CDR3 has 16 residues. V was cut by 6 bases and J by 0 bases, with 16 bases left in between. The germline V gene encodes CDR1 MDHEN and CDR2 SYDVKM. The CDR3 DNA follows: TGTGCCAGCAGACTCAGGACTGGTCTCAGCACAGATACGCAGTATTTT. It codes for CASRLRTGLSTDTQYF.

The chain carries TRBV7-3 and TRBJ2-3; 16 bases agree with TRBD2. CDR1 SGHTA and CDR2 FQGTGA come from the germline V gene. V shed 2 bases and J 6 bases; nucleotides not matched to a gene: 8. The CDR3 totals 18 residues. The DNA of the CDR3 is TGTGCCAGCAGCTTAGCCGGGACTAGCGGGAGGGCCGCTGATACGCAGTATTTT. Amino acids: CASSLAGTSGRAADTQYF.

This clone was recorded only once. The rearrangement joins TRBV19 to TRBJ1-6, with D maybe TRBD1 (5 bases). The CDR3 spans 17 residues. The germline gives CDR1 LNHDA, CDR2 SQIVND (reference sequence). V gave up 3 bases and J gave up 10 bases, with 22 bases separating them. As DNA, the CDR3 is TGTGCCAGTAGTATCTCTCCCCCGACAGCATCTCTCTCACCCCTCCACTTT. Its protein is CASSISPPTASLSPLHF. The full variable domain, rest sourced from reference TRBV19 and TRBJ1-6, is DGGITQSPKYLFRKEGQNVTLSCEQNLNHDAMYWYRQDPGQGLRLIYYSQIVNDFQKGDIAEGYSVSREKKESFPLTVTSAQKNPTAFYLCASSISPPTASLSPLHFGNGTRLTVT.

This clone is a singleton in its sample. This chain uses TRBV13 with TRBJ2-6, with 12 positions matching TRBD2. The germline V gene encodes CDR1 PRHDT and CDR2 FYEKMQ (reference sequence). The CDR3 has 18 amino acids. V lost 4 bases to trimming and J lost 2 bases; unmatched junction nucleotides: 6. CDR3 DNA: TGTGCCAGCAGCTCGACTAGCGGGAGAACGGCTGGGGCCAACGTCCTGACTTTC. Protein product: CASSSTSGRTAGANVLTF.

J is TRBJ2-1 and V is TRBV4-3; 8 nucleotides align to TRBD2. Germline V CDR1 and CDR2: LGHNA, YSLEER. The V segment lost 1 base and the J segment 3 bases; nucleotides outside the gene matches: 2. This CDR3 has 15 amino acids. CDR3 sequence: CASSQAGGGYNEQFF. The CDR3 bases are TGCGCCAGCAGCCAAGCCGGGGGGGGCTACAATGAGCAGTTCTTC.

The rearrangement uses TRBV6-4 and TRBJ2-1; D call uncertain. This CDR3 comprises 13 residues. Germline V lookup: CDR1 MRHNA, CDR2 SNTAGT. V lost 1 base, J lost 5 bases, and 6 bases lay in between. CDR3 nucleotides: TGTGCCAGCAGTGACTTTCAAGACAATGAGCAGTTCTTC. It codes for CASSDFQDNEQFF.

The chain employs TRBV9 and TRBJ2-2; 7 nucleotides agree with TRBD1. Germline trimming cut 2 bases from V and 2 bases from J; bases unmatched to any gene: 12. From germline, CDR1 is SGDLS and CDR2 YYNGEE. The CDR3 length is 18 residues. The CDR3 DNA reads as TGTGCCAGCAGCGTCCCGGAGGCACAGGGGATAAACACCGGGGAGCTGTTTTTT. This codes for CASSVPEAQGINTGELFF.

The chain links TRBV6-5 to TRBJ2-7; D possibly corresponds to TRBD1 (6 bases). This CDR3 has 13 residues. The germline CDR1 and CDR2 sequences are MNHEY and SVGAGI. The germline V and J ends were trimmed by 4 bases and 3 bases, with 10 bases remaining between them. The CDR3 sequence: CASSLGRGYEQYF. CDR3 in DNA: TGTGCCAGCAGTTTGGGCAGGGGCTACGAGCAGTACTTC.

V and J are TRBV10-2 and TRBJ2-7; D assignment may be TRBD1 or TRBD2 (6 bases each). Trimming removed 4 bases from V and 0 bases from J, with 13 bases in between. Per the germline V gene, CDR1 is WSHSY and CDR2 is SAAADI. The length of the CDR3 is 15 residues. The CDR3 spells CASSVYGGVSYEQYF. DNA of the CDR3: TGCGCCAGCAGTGTGTACGGGGGCGTCTCCTACGAGCAGTACTTC.

In DNA, the CDR3 is TGTGCCAGCAGCTTAACTAGGGGGAAGGAAGGTAATGAAAAACTGTTTTTT. Protein: CASSLTRGKEGNEKLFF. The V call is TRBV11-3, the J call TRBJ1-4; possible D gene TRBD1, 6 bases. The V gene lost 2 bases and the J gene lost 4 bases, with 17 bases spanning the gap. The CDR3 is made up of 17 amino acids. Germline V gives CDR1 SGHNT, CDR2 YENEEA.

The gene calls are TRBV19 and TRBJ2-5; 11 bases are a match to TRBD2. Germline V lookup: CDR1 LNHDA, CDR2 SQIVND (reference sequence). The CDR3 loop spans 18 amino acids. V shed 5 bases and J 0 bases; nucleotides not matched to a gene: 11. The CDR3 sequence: CASSFGLAGGRNQETQYF. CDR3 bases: TGTGCCAGTAGTTTCGGTTTAGCGGGGGGGCGGAACCAAGAGACCCAGTACTTC.

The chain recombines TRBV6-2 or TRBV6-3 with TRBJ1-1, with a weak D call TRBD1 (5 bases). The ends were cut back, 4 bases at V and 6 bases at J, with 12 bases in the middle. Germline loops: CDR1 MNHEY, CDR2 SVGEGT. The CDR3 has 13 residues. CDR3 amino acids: CASSSSTGSEAFF. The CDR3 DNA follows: TGTGCCAGCAGTTCGTCTACAGGATCTGAAGCTTTCTTT.